This is a list of T cell receptor beta chains from one sample in a study of PD-1 blockade in mismatch repair-deficient tumors. Only in-frame clones appear in the TCRdb table, and some are missing; sequencing was by immunoSEQ multiplex PCR. The sample shows around 49,000 clones, around 77% of them seen only once. Sequenced here: PBMCs, sampled before pembrolizumab treatment. Receptor source: an adult with mismatch repair-deficient cancer. Both conserved end residues are part of each CDR3. D genes are given only for firm matches. Only part of the rows carry a size: once, few, many, or a class if the clone is expanded.

j_call | clone_size | v_call | d_call | cdr3_aa
TRBJ1-1 | . | TRBV12-5 | TRBD1 | CASGLVSGLGTGVRSTEAFF
TRBJ2-2 | . | TRBV6-4 | TRBD2 | CASSPLAGANTGELFF
TRBJ2-7 | . | TRBV6-5 | . | CASSYGIPYEQYF
TRBJ1-2 | . | TRBV5-4 | TRBD1 | CASKNSGTDIYGYTF
TRBJ2-3 | once | TRBV5-1 | . | CASSLLGIRDTQYF
TRBJ1-3 | . | TRBV4-1 | . | CASSRPPGGSGNTIYF
TRBJ2-1 | . | TRBV7-2 | . | CASSLDISGSYNEQFF
TRBJ2-1 | few | TRBV10-3 | TRBD2 | CAIALGLAQNEQFF
TRBJ1-5 | few | TRBV15 | . | CATSSPTSQPQHF
TRBJ1-6 | . | TRBV5-1 | TRBD1 | CASTRTGENSPLHF
TRBJ2-4 | . | TRBV6-5 | . | CASSYSKGGSIQYF
TRBJ1-3 | . | TRBV5-6 | TRBD1 | CASSDDRGRRIYF
TRBJ1-1 | . | TRBV7-8 | . | CASSRTVKGSGVTEAFF
TRBJ2-5 | . | TRBV5-6 | TRBD2 | CASSLGLAGETQYF
TRBJ2-5 | few | TRBV28 | . | CASSTEETQYF
TRBJ2-1 | . | TRBV27 | . | CASSQKPYNEQFF
TRBJ1-1 | few | TRBV29-1 | . | CSVEGGSLNTEAFF
TRBJ2-7 | few | TRBV11-3 | . | CASSKSSYEQYF
TRBJ1-5 | . | TRBV4-1 | . | CASSQAQHQPQHF
TRBJ1-4 | . | TRBV10-3 | . | CAISRTKNNEKLFF
TRBJ2-1 | . | TRBV9 | TRBD2 | CASSLTSGNEQFF
TRBJ1-1 | . | TRBV7-2 | . | CASSLGGRVDTEAFF
TRBJ1-2 | . | TRBV10-3 | TRBD1 | CAIRPDRGPYGYTF
TRBJ2-1 | once | TRBV5-6 | . | CASSRGWDEQFF
TRBJ1-2 | . | TRBV18 | . | CASSPPGTLPVCYTF
TRBJ2-5 | . | TRBV7-9 | TRBD1 | CASSSLTGGLTVQYF